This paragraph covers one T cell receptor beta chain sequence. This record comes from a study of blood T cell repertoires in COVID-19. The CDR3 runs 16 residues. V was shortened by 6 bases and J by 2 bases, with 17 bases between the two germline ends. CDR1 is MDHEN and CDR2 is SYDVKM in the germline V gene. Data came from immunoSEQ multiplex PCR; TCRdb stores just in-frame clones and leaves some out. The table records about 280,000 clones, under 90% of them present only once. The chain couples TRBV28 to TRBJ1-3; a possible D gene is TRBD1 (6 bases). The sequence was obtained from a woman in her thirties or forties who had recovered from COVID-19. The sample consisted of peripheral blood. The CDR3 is CASSAGGGAPGNTIYF. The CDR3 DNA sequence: TGTGCCAGCAGCGCCGGCGGGGGCGCGCCTGGAAACACCATATATTTT.